The clone carrying this TCR beta chain has only one observation. Its antigen is undetermined. This sample stems from a study of cytomegalovirus exposure and HLA in healthy donors. Researchers ran the PCR with 60 Vbeta and 13 Jbeta primers. Generated by immunoSEQ multiplex PCR, the TCRdb table keeps only in-frame clones and is missing some. The sample holds approximately 170,000 clones, over 70% seen once. The CDR3 length is 18 residues. V was pared by 3 bases and J by 0 bases, with 11 bases of the junction left unmatched. CDR1 MGHRA and CDR2 YSYEKL come from the germline V gene. Study-wide results and caveats: Among the CMV-associated chains, three were confirmed in vitro as specific for CMV antigens. Cytomegalovirus association was listed for about 160 TCR beta chains. Analysis performed later found roughly 17,000 TCR beta sequences associated with HLA alleles at 0.05 false discovery rate.

The chain combines TRBV4-1 with TRBJ2-7; TRBD2 matches 10 bases. The receptor's source is a woman younger than 35 in good health and CMV-seronegative. The sequencing input was PBMCs. Here the CDR3 DNA reads TGCGCCAGCAGCCAGATGCTAGCGGGGGTCCCCCCCTCCTACGAGCAGTACTTC. Residues: CASSQMLAGVPPSYEQYF.